This T cell receptor (beta chain) was retrieved from a study of post-analysis software for immune sequencing data. Each TCR beta cDNA library carried unique molecular identifiers. Each CDR3 protein is one row after TCRdb ran MiXCR on the PCR reads. The sample lists around 200,000 distinct CDR3 sequences, around 29% occurring once. In this sample, this clonotype turned up many times. The antigen remains undetermined. The junction had 8 bases not matched to a gene; V was cut back by 0 bases and J by 5 bases. Germline V gene sequence: CDR1 SGHRS, CDR2 YFSETQ. The CDR3 has 15 residues. Study results and caveats: About five TRBV segments, including TRBV5-6, TRBV5-1 and TRBV20-1, were more frequent in patients than controls.

Sequenced sample: blood. J is TRBJ2-7 and V is TRBV5-1; 7 bases match TRBD1. This sequence originates from a girl aged 2-17 years with multiple sclerosis. CDR3 amino acids: CASSLVGTGVDEQYF. In nucleotides, the CDR3 is TGCGCCAGCAGCTTGGTAGGTACAGGGGTCGACGAGCAGTACTTC.